This T cell receptor beta chain was obtained from a study of OX40 agonist ivuxolimab in advanced cancers. Study at large: In this trial design, patients received ivuxolimab intravenously at 0.01 to 10 mg/kg every 2 weeks.

Systemic immunosuppression or autoimmune disease history was grounds to exclude patients. Germline CDR1 and CDR2: LNHNV and YYDKDF (reference sequence). This CDR3 comprises 14 residues. Broader study findings: Averaged across samples, CD8+ T cells carried more expanded clones than CD4+ did.

Method: immunoSEQ multiplex PCR; TCRdb's copy keeps in-frame clones and lacks some. The table shows around 94,000 clones, with about nine tenths occurring only once. For this clone: Its antigen is not identified.

The chain is built from TRBV15 and TRBJ2-5, with TRBD1 identical over 8 bases. The DNA end lines up better with TRBJ2-7; the J call may be wrong. The source was CD4+ or CD8+ T cells sorted from blood, collected in a trial of the OX40 agonist ivuxolimab. This sequence originates from an adult with an advanced solid tumor such as melanoma, head and neck, liver or kidney cancer. CDR3 region: CATSVPGGTYEQYF. DNA of the CDR3: TGTGCCACCAGCGTACCAGGGGGCACGTACGAGCAGTACTTC.